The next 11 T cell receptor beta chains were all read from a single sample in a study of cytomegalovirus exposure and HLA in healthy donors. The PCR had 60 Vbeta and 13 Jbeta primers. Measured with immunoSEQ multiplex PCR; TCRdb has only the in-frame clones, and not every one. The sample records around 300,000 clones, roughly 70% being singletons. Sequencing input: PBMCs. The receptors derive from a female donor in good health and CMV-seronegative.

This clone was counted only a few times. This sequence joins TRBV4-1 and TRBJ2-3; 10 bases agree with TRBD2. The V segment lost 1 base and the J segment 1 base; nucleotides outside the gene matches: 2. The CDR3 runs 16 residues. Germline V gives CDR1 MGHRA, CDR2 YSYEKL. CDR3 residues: CASSQVSGRGTDTQYF. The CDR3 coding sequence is TGCGCCAGCAGCCAAGTCAGCGGGAGGGGCACAGATACGCAGTATTTT.

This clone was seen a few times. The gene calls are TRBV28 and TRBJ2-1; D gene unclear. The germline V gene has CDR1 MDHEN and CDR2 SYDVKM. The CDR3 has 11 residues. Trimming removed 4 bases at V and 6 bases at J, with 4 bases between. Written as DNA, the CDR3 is TGTGCCAGCAGTTCGTCCAATGAGCAGTTCTTC. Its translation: CASSSSNEQFF. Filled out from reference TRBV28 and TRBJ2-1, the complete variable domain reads DVKVTQSSRYLVKRTGEKVFLECVQDMDHENMFWYRQDPGLGLRLIYFSYDVKMKEKGDIPEGYSVSREKKERFSLILESASTNQTSMYLCASSSSNEQFFGPGTRLTVL.

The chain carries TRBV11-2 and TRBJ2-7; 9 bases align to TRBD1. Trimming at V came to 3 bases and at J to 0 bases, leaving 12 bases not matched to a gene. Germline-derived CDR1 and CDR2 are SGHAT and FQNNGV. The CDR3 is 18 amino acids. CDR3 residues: CASSFPILQGAFSYEQYF. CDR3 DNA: TGTGCCAGCAGCTTTCCAATCTTACAGGGGGCCTTCTCCTACGAGCAGTACTTC.

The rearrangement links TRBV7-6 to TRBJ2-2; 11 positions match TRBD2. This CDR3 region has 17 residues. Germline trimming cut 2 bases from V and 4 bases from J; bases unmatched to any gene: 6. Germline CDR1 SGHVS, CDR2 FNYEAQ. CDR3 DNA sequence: TGTGCCAGCAGCTTACTAGCGGGAGGACAGGCCACCGGGGAGCTGTTTTTT. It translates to CASSLLAGGQATGELFF. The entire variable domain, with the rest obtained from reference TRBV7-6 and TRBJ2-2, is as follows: GAGVSQSPRYKVTKRGQDVALRCDPISGHVSLYWYRQALGQGPEFLTYFNYEAQQDKSGLPNDRFSAERPEGSISTLTIQRTEQRDSAMYRCASSLLAGGQATGELFFGEGSRLTVL.

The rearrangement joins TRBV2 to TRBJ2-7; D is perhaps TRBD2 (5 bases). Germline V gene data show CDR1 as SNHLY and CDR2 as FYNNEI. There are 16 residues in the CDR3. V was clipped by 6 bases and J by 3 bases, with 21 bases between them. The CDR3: CASRSAVYLADYEQYF. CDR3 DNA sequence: TGTGCCAGCAGGTCGGCTGTATATCTAGCCGACTACGAGCAGTACTTC.

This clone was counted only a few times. The CDR3 DNA reads as TGCGCCAGCAGCCAGGGGAGACAGGGGGCGCGCGAGCAGTACTTC. This encodes CASSQGRQGAREQYF. The rearrangement links TRBV4-1 to TRBJ2-7; 10 bases are shared with TRBD1. J lost 6 bases, V lost 3 bases, and 8 bases had no gene match. Germline CDR1 reads MGHRA; CDR2 reads YSYEKL. The CDR3 sequence is 15 residues long.

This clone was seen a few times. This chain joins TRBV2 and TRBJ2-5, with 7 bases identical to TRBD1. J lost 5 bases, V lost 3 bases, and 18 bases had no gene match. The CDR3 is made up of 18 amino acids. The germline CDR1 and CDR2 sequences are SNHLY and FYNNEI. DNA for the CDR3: TGTGCCAGCAGTGACTCATATCAATCACAGGGGCGGCGGGAGACCCAGTACTTC. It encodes CASSDSYQSQGRRETQYF.

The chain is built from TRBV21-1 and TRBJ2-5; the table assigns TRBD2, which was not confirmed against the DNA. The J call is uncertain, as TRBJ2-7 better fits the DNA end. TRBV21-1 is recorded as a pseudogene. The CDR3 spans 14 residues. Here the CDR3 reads CASSKRSLVYEQYF. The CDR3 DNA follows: TGTGCCAGCAGCAAACGCTCCCTGGTGTACGAGCAGTACTTC.

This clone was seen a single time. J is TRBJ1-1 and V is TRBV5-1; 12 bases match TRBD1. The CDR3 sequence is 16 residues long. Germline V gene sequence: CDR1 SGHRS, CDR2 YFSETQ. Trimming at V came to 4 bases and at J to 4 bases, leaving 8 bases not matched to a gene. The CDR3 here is CASSVGQGARGTEAFF. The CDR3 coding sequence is TGCGCCAGCAGCGTGGGACAGGGGGCGCGGGGCACTGAAGCTTTCTTT.

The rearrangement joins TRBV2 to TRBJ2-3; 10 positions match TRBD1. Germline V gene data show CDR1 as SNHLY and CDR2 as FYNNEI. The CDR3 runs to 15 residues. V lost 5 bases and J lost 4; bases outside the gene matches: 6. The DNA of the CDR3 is TGTGCCAGCAGTCCGGGACAGGGGTCTTCAGATACGCAGTATTTT. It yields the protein CASSPGQGSSDTQYF.

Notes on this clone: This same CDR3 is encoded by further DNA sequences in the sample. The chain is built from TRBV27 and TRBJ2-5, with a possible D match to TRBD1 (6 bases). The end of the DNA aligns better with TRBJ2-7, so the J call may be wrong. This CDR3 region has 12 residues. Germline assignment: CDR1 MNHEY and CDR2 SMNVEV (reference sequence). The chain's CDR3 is CASSSTGSEQYF. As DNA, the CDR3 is TGTGCCAGCAGTTCGACAGGTAGCGAGCAGTACTTC.